These 9 T cell receptor beta chains came from one sample sequenced in a study of OX40 agonist ivuxolimab in advanced cancers. TCRdb's copy holds only in-frame clones and misses some; the assay was immunoSEQ multiplex PCR. The data hold approximately 74,000 clones, with roughly 91% observed a single time. The sequenced sample was CD4+ or CD8+ T cells sorted from blood, obtained in a trial of the OX40 agonist ivuxolimab. The receptors shown here come from an adult with an advanced solid tumor such as melanoma, head and neck, liver or kidney cancer.

The rearrangement joins TRBV10-3 to TRBJ2-3; 10 nucleotides align to TRBD2. CDR3 length equals 15 residues. Germline assignment: CDR1 ENHRY and CDR2 SYGVKD. Unmatched junction bases numbered 5, after V lost 6 bases and J lost 2 bases. The CDR3 reads CAIRSSGGTTDTQYF. CDR3 DNA: TGTGCCATCAGATCTAGCGGGGGAACCACAGATACGCAGTATTTT.

The chain combines TRBV28 with TRBJ1-6; TRBD1 might be the D (5 bases). Trimming stripped 5 bases from V and 7 bases from J, with 21 bases between. Germline V gene sequence: CDR1 MDHEN, CDR2 SYDVKM. CDR3 length: 17 amino acids. The CDR3 DNA follows: TGTGCCAGCAGTCTCCCGGGGGTAGAACCCGCAAATTCACCCCTCCACTTT. Amino acid sequence: CASSLPGVEPANSPLHF.

V usage is TRBV4-1 and J usage is TRBJ2-1; D gene uncertain. Germline CDR1 and CDR2: MGHRA and YSYEKL. The CDR3 runs to 15 residues. The germline V and J ends were trimmed by 6 bases and 0 bases, with 12 bases remaining between them. CDR3 in amino acids: CASRTGPNSYNEQFF. CDR3 nucleotide sequence: TGCGCCAGCAGGACCGGACCCAACTCCTACAATGAGCAGTTCTTC.

The genes are TRBV19 and TRBJ2-5; D not certain. In germline, CDR1 is LNHDA, CDR2 SQIVND (reference sequence). Trimming removed 1 base from V and 4 bases from J, with 10 bases in between. The length of the CDR3 is 14 residues. In nucleotides, the CDR3 is TGTGCCAGTAGTATAGGGCAGGAAAGAGAGACCCAGTACTTC. This codes for CASSIGQERETQYF.

The chain employs TRBV18 and TRBJ1-4; no clear D gene. The CDR3 covers 15 residues. Germline CDR1 is KGHSH and CDR2 is LQKENI. V lost 0 bases to trimming and J lost 8 bases, with 13 bases between them. CDR3 residues: CASSPPASGGEKLFF. The CDR3 DNA follows: TGTGCCAGCTCACCACCGGCCAGTGGAGGCGAAAAACTGTTTTTT.

The chain recombines TRBV6-5 with TRBJ2-2; TRBD1 matches at 7 bases. Unmatched junction bases numbered 8, after V lost 6 bases and J lost 4 bases. This CDR3 has 15 amino acids. CDR1 is MNHEY, CDR2 SVGAGI, per germline. The CDR3: CASRVTGFGTGELFF. The CDR3 DNA sequence: TGTGCCAGCAGAGTGACAGGGTTCGGCACCGGGGAGCTGTTTTTT.

The chain has TRBV9 and TRBJ1-5, with a possible D match to TRBD1 (5 bases). V gave up 8 bases and J gave up 2 bases, with 17 bases separating them. Germline V gene data show CDR1 as SGDLS and CDR2 as YYNGEE. The CDR3 is 15 residues long. CDR3 residues: CASSGTVGGNQPQHF. The CDR3 region has the DNA TGTGCCAGTTCGGGGACGGTGGGGGGCAATCAGCCCCAGCATTTT.

The V gene is TRBV28, the J gene TRBJ1-5, with TRBD1 matching 8 bases. This CDR3 spans 15 amino acids. Trimming cost V 3 bases and J 6 bases; bases outside gene matches: 7. CDR1 and CDR2 from the germline V gene are MDHEN and SYDVKM. DNA for the CDR3: TGTGCCAGCAGTTTCTCTGGACAGGGACGTCAGCCCCAGCATTTT. Translated, it gives CASSFSGQGRQPQHF.

The chain couples TRBV7-9 to TRBJ2-7, with TRBD2 matching over 8 bases. Per the germline V gene, CDR1 is SEHNR and CDR2 is FQNEAQ (reference sequence). The CDR3 totals 16 residues. Losses at the gene ends were 3 bases for V and 4 bases for J; bases not matched to a gene: 11. DNA of the CDR3: TGTGCCAGCAGCTTCCTATTCGGGAGCGGGGGTTACGAGCAGTACTTC. Its translation is CASSFLFGSGGYEQYF.